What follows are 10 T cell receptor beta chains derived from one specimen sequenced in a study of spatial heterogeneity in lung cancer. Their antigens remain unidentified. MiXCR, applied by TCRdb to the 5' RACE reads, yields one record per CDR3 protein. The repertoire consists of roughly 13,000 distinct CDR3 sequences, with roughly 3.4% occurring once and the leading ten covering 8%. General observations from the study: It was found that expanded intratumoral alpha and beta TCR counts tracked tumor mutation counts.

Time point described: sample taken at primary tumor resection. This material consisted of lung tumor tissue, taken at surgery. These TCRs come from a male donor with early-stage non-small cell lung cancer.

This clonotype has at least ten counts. The DNA for the CDR3 is TGCAGCGGTTATTGGGGGAACTATGGCTACACCTTC. It specifies CSGYWGNYGYTF. The rearrangement links TRBV29-1 to TRBJ1-2; D might be TRBD1 (5 bases). The ends were cut back, 7 bases at V and 2 bases at J, with 11 bases in the middle. The length of the CDR3 is 12 residues. Germline CDR1 SQVTM, CDR2 ANQGSEA.

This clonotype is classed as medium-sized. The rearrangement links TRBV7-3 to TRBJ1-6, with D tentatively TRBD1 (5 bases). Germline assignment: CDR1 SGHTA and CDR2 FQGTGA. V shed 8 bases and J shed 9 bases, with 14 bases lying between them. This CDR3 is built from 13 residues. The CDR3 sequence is CASGNGQGSPLHF. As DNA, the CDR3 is TGTGCCAGCGGAAACGGCCAGGGTTCACCCCTCCACTTT.

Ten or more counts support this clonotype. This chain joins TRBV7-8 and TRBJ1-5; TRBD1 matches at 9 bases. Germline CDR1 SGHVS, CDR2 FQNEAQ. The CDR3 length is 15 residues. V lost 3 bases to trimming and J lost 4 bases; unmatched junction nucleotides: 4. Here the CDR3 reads CASSFGQGQNQPQHF. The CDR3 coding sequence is TGTGCCAGCAGCTTTGGACAGGGGCAAAATCAGCCCCAGCATTTT.

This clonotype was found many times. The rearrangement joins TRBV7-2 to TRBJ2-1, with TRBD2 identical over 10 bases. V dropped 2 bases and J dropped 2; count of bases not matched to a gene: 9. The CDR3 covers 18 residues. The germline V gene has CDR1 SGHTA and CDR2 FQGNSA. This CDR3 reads CASSLFTSGVMAYNEQFF. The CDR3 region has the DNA TGTGCCAGCAGCTTATTTACTAGCGGGGTGATGGCCTACAATGAGCAGTTCTTC.

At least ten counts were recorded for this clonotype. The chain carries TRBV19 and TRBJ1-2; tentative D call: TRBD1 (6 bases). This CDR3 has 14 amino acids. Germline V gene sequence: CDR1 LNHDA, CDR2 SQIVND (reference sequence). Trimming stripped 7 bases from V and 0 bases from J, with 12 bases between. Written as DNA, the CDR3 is TGTGCCAGTACCTCCGGGACAACTAACTATGGCTACACCTTC. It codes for CASTSGTTNYGYTF.

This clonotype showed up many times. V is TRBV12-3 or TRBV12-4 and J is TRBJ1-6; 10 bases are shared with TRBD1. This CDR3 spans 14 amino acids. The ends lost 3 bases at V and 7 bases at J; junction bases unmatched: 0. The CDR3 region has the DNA TGTGCCAGCAGTTTGGACAGGGGGAATTCACCCCTCCACTTT. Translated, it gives CASSLDRGNSPLHF.

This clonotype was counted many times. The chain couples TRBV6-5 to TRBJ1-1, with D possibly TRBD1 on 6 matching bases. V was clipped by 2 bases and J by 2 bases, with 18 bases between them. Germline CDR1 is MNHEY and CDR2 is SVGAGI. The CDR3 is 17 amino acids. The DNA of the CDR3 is TGTGCCAGCAGTTACGGGGGCTTATTGGGGCCTAACACTGAAGCTTTCTTT. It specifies CASSYGGLLGPNTEAFF.

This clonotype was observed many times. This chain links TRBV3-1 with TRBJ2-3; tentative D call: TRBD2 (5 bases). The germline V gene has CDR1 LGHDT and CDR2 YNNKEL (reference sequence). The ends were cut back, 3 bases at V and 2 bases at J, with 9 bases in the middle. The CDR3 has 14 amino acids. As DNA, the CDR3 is TGTGCCAGCAGCCAGGACTGGCTCACAGATACGCAGTATTTT. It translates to CASSQDWLTDTQYF.

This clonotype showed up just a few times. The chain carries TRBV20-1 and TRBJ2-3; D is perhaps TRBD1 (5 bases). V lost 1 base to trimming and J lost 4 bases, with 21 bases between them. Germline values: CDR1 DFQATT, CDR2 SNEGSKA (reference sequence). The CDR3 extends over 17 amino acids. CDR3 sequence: CSARAMGRQGVADTQYF. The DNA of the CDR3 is TGCAGTGCTAGAGCCATGGGGCGGCAGGGTGTTGCAGATACGCAGTATTTT.

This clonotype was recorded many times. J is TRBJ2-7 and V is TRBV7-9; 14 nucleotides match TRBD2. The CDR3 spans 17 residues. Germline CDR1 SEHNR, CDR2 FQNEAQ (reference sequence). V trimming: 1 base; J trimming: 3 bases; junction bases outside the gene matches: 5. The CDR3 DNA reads TGTGCCAGCAGCTTAGGGGGACTAGCGGGAGCAATCTACGAGCAGTACTTC. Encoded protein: CASSLGGLAGAIYEQYF.